This T cell receptor (beta chain) was captured in a study of blood T cell repertoires in COVID-19 (dated by TCRdb to 2018 to 2020). About the study as a whole: Samples from collaborators originated in the United States, Italy and Spain and spanned both the acute and convalescent phases of COVID-19. The prospective study material was composed of cDNA or gDNA derived from T cells, B-cell-depleted T cells, or PBMCs. Subjects who had been exposed to COVID-19, were actively infected with it, or had recovered from it provided the deeply sampled blood TCRbeta repertoires that made up the dataset. The repertoires were released in a freely available public database intended as a resource for research on the immune response to SARS-CoV-2. Samples were obtained from the ongoing ImmuneRACE study (first 160 participants) and from some 1,200 subjects provided by 6 global collaborators. Sample metadata almost always included a de-identified subject ID, COVID-19 status, age in years and sex. Where available, HLA class I and class II types were obtained from metadata supplied by the sample provider rather than from assay-based typing. Broad study findings and their caveats: Clinical and demographic metadata were provided uncurated, with the amount varying by source and participant.

Comments on this clone: The antigen it binds to is not known. Within one base of it there is no much larger clone, and no base qualities were kept.

Participants in the prospective study were enrolled through a virtual design, were aged roughly 18 to 100 years, and lived in 20 to 30 United States geographic areas. In the prospective study, participants were assigned to cohorts based on the clinical history participants reported in a screening survey and a study questionnaire. In the prospective study, mobile phlebotomists collected whole blood, serum and a nasopharyngeal or oropharyngeal swab from each participant. Prospective study participants could optionally give additional blood draws and questionnaires over an approximately two-month period. Before DNA extraction, prospective study blood samples were shipped either frozen or at room temperature. TCRbeta CDR3 regions were amplified from genomic DNA by means of the immunoSEQ Assay, a bias-controlled multiplex PCR. Per the authors' processing: The number of nucleated cells in each sample was estimated by amplification of reference gene primers within the assay. Sequence reads were collapsed and filtered to measure the absolute abundance of every unique TCRbeta CDR3 rearrangement. For each sample, productive Simpson clonality was calculated as the square root of Simpson's diversity index over productive rearrangements. Drawn from immuneACCESS, this table holds only the in-frame rearrangements with V and J called that TCRdb kept. Clones are partly lost; checked studies trace under half to an unresolved V gene and leave the rest unexplained. The DNA was the basis for D and trimming; V, J and clone size are from that table. The sample profile shows over 110,000 clones; roughly 80% of them were found once. The ten largest clonotypes hold about 5.5% of the sample.

Looking up the germline V gene yields CDR1 MNHEY and CDR2 SVGEGT. Trimmed from V: 2 bases; trimmed from J: 11 bases; junction bases lacking a gene match: 11. From the cysteine up to the phenylalanine, the CDR3 has a length of 15 residues. Just the 45-base CDR3 DNA is kept, in frame starting at base 1. The sequence links TRBV6-2 or TRBV6-3 to TRBJ2-1; the junction holds 8 bases that match TRBD2. The clonotype comes from a man aged 35-49 years with acute COVID-19. The specimen was PBMCs or T cells enriched from blood (not recorded which). The encoded CDR3 is CASSYGGGGPAQQFF. The DNA sequence reads TGTGCCAGCAGTTACGGTGGCGGGGGGCCTGCACAGCAGTTCTTC.